This T cell receptor beta chain was found in a study of CD8+ T cells in alopecia areata. Study-wide points: Scalp samples also contribute reads from the resident alphabeta T cells found in normal skin. Across lesional scalp, and particularly alopecia totalis/universalis, clonality surpassed that of normal scalp.

Germline V lookup: CDR1 SGHTA, CDR2 FQGNSA. Deletions cut 5 bases from V and 7 bases from J, with 18 bases between. The CDR3 is 16 amino acids. It was cDNA, reverse transcribed from extracted RNA, that served as the sequencing template. Sequencing was performed with immunoSEQ multiplex PCR; in TCRdb, only in-frame clones are kept and a portion is missing. The table records roughly 200,000 clones, 63% of them present only once. Alopecia areata patients provided lesional scalp punch biopsies and peripheral blood, both collected for the study. CD4+ and CD8+ T cells were sorted from PBMCs stained for CD3, CD4 and CD8. As for this clone: What it recognizes is unknown.

The chain combines TRBV7-2 with TRBJ1-6; D is unresolved. Source: CD4+ T cells sorted from blood, taken at week 0. This clonotype was obtained from a human donor with alopecia areata. DNA for the CDR3: TGTGCCAGCAGCCCCAACCTTTCATGGAACAATTCACCCCTCCACTTT. This codes for CASSPNLSWNNSPLHF.